This T cell receptor beta chain appears in the sequencing data of a study of T cell responses to AZD1222 COVID-19 vaccine. Points on this clone: Antigen: not known.

Overall study findings and caveats: Repertoires were obtained solely post-peak T cell response. Mostly white British, mostly female donors; authors suggested clonal diversity may be underestimated.

The germline V gene encodes CDR1 DFQATT and CDR2 SNEGSKA (reference sequence). The V and J ends lost 6 bases and 4 bases respectively, with 8 bases between them. The length of the CDR3 is 11 residues. Only in-frame clones appear in the TCRdb table, and some are missing; sequencing was by immunoSEQ multiplex PCR. The sample lists 150,000 or so clones, approximately 90% occurring once. The rearrangement links TRBV20-1 to TRBJ2-3; maybe TRBD1 (6 bases). The starting material was peripheral blood, obtained on day 0 of AZD1222 vaccination. The receptor's source is an adult in good health. In DNA, the CDR3 is TGCAGTGCAGACAGGCCAGATACGCAGTATTTT. Its translation: CSADRPDTQYF.